The clone carrying this T cell receptor (beta chain) has a count of ten or more. This entry belongs to a study of T cells in Graves' hyperthyroidism and ophthalmopathy. V was cut by 10 bases and J by 7 bases, with 19 bases left in between. Germline assignment: CDR1 SEHNR and CDR2 FQNEAQ (reference sequence). The CDR3 loop spans 13 amino acids. Regions amplified from RNA transcripts were the TCR beta CDR3 regions. The HTBI primer set was used in a first-round RT-PCR of the TCR CDR3. TCRdb re-derived calls from the multiplex PCR reads in MiXCR, one entry per CDR3 protein. The sample has hundreds of thousands of distinct CDR3 sequences; over 35% are singletons.

J is TRBJ1-1 and V is TRBV7-9, with D perhaps matching TRBD1 (5 bases). The specimen was blood. This clonotype originated in a man aged 18 to 30 with Graves' hyperthyroidism. CDR3 sequence: CATAGQGWGEAFF. The CDR3 DNA reads as TGTGCCACCGCCGGGCAGGGATGGGGTGAAGCTTTCTTT.